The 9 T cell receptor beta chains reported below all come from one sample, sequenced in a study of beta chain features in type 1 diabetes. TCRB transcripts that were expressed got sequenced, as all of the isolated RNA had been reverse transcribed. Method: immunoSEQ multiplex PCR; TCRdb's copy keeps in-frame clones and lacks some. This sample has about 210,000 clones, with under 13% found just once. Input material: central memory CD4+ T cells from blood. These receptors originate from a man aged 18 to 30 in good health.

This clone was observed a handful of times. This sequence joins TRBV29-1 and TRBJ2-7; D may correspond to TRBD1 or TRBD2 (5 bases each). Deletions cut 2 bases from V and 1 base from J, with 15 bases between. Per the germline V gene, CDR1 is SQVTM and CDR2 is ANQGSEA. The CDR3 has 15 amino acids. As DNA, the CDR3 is TGCAGCGTTGAAAGGCTAGGGACGGTTTCCTACGAGCAGTACTTC. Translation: CSVERLGTVSYEQYF.

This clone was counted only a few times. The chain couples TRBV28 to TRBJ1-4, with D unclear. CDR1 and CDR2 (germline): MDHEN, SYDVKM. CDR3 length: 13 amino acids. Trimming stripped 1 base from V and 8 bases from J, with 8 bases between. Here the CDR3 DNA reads TGTGCCAGCAGTTTATTGAACAGAGAAAAACTGTTTTTT. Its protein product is CASSLLNREKLFF. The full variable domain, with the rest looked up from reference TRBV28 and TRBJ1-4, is DVKVTQSSRYLVKRTGEKVFLECVQDMDHENMFWYRQDPGLGLRLIYFSYDVKMKEKGDIPEGYSVSREKKERFSLILESASTNQTSMYLCASSLLNREKLFFGSGTQLSVL.

CDR3 nucleotide sequence: TGTGCCAGCACTTCCTACAATGAGCAGTTCTTC. Amino acid sequence: CASTSYNEQFF. The chain links TRBV6-6 to TRBJ2-1; D is ambiguous. The V end lost 7 bases, the J end lost 1 base, and 2 bases lay between the germline ends. The CDR3 spans 11 residues. Per the germline V gene, CDR1 is MNHNY and CDR2 is SVGAGI (reference sequence).

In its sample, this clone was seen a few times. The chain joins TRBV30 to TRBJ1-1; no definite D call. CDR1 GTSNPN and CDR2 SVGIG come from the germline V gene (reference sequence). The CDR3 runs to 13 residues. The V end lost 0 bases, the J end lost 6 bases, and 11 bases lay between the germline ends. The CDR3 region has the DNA TGTGCCTGGAGTGTGGTCAGAACCTCTGAAGCTTTCTTT. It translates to CAWSVVRTSEAFF.

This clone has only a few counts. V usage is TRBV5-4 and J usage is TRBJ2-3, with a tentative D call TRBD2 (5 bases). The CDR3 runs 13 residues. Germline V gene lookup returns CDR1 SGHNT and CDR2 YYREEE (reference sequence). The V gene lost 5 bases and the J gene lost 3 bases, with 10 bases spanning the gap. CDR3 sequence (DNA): TGTGCCAGCAGTAGAACGGGGACAGATACGCAGTATTTT. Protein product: CASSRTGTDTQYF.

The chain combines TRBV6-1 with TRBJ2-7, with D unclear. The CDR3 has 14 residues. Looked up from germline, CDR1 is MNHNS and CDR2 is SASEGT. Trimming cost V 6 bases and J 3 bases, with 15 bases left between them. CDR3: CASSATFASYEQYF. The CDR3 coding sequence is TGTGCCAGCAGCGCAACTTTTGCGAGCTACGAGCAGTACTTC.

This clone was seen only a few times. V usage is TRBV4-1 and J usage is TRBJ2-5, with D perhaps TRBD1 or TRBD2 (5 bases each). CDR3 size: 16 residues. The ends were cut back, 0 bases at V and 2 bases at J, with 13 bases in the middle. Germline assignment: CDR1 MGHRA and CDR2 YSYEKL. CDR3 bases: TGCGCCAGCAGCCAAGATCCCTCGGGGCGGCAAGAGACCCAGTACTTC. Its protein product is CASSQDPSGRQETQYF.

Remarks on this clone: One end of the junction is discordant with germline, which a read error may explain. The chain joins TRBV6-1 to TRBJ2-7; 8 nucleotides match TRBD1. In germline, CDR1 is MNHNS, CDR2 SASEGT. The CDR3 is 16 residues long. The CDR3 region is CVSSVSTTGDTYEQYF. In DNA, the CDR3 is TGTGTCAGCAGTGTTAGTACGACAGGGGATACCTACGAGCAGTACTTC.

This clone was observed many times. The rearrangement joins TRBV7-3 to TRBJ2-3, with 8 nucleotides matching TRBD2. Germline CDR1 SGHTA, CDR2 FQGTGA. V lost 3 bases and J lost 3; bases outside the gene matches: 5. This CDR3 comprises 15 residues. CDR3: CASSFPGGLTDTQYF. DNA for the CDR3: TGTGCCAGCAGCTTCCCGGGAGGGCTTACAGATACGCAGTATTTT.